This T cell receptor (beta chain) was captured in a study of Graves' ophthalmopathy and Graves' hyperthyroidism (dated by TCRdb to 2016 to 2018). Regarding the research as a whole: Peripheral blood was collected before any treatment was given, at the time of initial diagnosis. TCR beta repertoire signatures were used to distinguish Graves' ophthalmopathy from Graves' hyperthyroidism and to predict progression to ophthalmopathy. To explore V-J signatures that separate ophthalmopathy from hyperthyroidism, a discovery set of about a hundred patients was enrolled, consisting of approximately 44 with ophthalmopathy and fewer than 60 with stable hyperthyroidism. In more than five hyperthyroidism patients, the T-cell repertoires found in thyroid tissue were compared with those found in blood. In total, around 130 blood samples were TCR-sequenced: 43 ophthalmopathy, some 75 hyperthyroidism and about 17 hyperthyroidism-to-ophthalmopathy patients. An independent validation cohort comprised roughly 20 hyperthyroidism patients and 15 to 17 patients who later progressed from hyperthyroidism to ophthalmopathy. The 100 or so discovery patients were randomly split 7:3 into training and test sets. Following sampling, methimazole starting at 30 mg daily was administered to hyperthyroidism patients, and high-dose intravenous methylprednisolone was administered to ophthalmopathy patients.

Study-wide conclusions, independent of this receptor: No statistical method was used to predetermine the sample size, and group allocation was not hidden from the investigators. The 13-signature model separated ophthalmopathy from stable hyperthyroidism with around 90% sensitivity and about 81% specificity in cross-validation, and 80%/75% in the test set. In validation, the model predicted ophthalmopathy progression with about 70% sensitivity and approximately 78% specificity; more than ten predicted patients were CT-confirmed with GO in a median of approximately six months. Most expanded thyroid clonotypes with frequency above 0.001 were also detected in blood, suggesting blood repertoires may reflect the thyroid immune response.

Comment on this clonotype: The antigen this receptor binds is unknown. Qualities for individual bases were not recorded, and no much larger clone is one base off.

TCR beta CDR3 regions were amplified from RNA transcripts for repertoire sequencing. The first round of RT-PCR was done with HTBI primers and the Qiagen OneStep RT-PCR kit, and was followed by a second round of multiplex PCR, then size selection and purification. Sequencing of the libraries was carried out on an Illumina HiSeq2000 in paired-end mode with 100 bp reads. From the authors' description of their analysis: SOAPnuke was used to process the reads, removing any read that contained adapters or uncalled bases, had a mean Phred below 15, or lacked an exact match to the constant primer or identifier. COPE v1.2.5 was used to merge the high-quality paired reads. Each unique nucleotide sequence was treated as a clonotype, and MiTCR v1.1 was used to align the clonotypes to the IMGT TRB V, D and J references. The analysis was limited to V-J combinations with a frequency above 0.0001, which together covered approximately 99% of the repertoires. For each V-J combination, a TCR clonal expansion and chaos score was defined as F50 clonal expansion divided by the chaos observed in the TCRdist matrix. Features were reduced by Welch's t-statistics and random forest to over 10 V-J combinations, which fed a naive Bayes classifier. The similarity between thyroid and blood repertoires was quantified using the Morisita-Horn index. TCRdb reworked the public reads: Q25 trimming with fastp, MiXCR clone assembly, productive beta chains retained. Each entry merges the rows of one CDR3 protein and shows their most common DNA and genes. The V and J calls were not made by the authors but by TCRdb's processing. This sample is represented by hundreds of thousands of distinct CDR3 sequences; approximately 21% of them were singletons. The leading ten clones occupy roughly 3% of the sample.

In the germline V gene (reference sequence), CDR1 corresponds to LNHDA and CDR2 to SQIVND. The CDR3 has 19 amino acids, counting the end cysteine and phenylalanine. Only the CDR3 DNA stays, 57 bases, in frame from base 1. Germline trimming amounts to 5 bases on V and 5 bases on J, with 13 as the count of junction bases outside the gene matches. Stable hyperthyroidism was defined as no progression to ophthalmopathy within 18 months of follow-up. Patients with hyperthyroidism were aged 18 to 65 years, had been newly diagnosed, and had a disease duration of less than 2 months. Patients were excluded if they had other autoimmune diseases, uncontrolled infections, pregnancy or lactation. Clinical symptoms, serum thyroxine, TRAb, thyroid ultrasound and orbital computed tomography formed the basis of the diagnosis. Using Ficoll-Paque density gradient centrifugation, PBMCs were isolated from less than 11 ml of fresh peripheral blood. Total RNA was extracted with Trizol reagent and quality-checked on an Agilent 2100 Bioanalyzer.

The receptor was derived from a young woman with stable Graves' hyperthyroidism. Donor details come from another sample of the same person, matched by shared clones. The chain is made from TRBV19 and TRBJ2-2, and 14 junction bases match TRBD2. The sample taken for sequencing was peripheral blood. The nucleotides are TGTGCCAGTAGTTTTTTCCCGGCAGGGACTAGCGGGAGAACCGGGGAGCTGTTTTTT. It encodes CASSFFPAGTSGRTGELFF.